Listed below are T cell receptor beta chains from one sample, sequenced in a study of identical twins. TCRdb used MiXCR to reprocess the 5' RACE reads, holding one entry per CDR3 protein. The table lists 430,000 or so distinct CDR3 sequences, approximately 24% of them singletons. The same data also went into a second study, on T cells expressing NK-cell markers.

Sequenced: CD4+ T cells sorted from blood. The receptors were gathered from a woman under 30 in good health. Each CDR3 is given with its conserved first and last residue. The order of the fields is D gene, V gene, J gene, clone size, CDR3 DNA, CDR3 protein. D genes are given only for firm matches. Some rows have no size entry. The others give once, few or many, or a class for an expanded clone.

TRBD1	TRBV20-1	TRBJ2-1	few	TGCAGTGCGCACGCAATAGACAGGGGGCGGAATGAGCAGTTCTTC	CSAHAIDRGRNEQFF
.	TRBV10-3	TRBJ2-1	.	TGTGCCATCAGGGGGGGCTCCTACAATGAGCAGTTCTTC	CAIRGGSYNEQFF
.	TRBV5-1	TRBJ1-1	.	TGCGCCAGCAGATTTGGGGGCGGGGGGAACACTGAAGCTTTCTTT	CASRFGGGGNTEAFF
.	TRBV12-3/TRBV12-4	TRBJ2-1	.	TGTGCCAGCACCGGGGACCAATCTAATGAGCAGTTCTTC	CASTGDQSNEQFF
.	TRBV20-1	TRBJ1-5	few	TGCAGTGTCGGGACTTATAGCAATCAGCCCCAGCATTTT	CSVGTYSNQPQHF
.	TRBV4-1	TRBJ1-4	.	TGCGCCAGCAGCCAAGGTCAGGGTTCTAATGAAAAACTGTTTTTT	CASSQGQGSNEKLFF
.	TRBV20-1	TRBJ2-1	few	TGCAGTGCTGGGCCGTTAACGGCGGCCTCCAAGTTCTTC	CSAGPLTAASKFF
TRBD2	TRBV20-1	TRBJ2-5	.	TGCAGTGCTAGAGATTTCCGGCTAGCGGGGCAAGAGACCCAGTACTTC	CSARDFRLAGQETQYF
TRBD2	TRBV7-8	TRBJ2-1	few	TGTGCCAGCAGCTCCCCGGGGGGTCTCTACAATGAGCAGTTCTTC	CASSSPGGLYNEQFF
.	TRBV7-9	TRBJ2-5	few	TGTGCCAGCAGCTGGCTCCTGGAGACCCAGTACTTC	CASSWLLETQYF
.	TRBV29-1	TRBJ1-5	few	TGCAGCGTTGGTGAAGGATTTAGCAATCAGCCCCAGCATTTT	CSVGEGFSNQPQHF
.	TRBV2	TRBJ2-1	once	TGTGCCAGCAGTGACAGAGAAAGATACAATGAGCAGTTCTTC	CASSDRERYNEQFF
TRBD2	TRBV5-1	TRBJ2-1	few	TGCGCCAGCAGCCCGGGGACTAGCGGGGAGGGTGAGCAGTTCTTC	CASSPGTSGEGEQFF
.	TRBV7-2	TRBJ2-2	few	TGTGCCAGCAGCTTAGCGCTGGGCAGGTCAGGGACCGGGGAGCTGTTTTTT	CASSLALGRSGTGELFF
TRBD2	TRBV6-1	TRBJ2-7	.	TGTGCCAGCACCCCGGGACTAGCTTCTTCCGAGCAGTACTTC	CASTPGLASSEQYF
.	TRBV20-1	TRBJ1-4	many	TGCAGTGCCCCGGCCAGCATTACCGAAAAACTGTTTTTT	CSAPASITEKLFF
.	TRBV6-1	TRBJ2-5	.	TGTGCCAGCAGAATCAGGAACCAAGAGACCCAGTACTTC	CASRIRNQETQYF
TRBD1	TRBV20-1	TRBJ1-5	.	TGCAGTGCCGAGACAGGGCGTCAGCCCCAGCATTTT	CSAETGRQPQHF
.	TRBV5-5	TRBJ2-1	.	TGTGCCAGCAGCTCTAACCGGGTCCCCGAGCAGTTCTTC	CASSSNRVPEQFF
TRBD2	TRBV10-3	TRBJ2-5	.	TGTGCCATCAGTGCGTTGTCACGCGGGACTAGCGGCCAAGAGACCCAGTACTTC	CAISALSRGTSGQETQYF
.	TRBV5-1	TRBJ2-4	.	TGCGCCAGCTTTGAGGGGACGGTTATAGCCAAAAACATTCAGTACTTC	CASFEGTVIAKNIQYF
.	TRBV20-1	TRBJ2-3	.	TGCAGTGCTAAAGCGGAGAGCACAGATACGCAGTATTTT	CSAKAESTDTQYF
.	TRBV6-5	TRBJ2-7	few	TGTGCCAGCAGTTACGGGTCTAGGACCAGCATTCTAACTTACGAGCAGTACTTC	CASSYGSRTSILTYEQYF
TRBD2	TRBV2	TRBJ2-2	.	TGTGCCAGCATGTGGGCTACTAGCGGGAACACCGGGGAGCTGTTTTTT	CASMWATSGNTGELFF
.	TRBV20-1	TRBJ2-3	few	TGCAGTGCTAGAGAGGCAGGGGGCACAGATACGCAGTATTTT	CSAREAGGTDTQYF
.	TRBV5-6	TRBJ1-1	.	TGTGCCAGCAGCCGAAGGGGGGAGGCGGACACTGAAGCTTTCTTT	CASSRRGEADTEAFF
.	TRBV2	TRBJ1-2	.	TGTGCCAGCAGCGCCGGGGAGAGCTATGGCTACACCTTC	CASSAGESYGYTF
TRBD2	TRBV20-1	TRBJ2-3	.	TGCAGTGCTCCACCGCCGCGGGGGGGGACAAATACGCAGTATTTT	CSAPPPRGGTNTQYF
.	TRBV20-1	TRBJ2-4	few	TGCAGTGCTGACCCCCCTAGGGGCAAAAACATTCAGTACTTC	CSADPPRGKNIQYF
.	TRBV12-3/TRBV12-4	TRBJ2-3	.	TGTGCCAGCAGTTCCAGGGGGGTGACAGATACGCAGTATTTT	CASSSRGVTDTQYF
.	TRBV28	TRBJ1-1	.	TGTGCCAGCAGTTTAATAGGTCTGAACACTGAAGCTTTCTTT	CASSLIGLNTEAFF
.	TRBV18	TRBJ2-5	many	TGTGCCAGCAGCCCCCCGGGGCAAGAGACCCAGTACTTC	CASSPPGQETQYF
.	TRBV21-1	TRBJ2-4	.	TGTGCCAGCAGCCCATCGCACATCGCCAAAAACATTCAGTACTTC	CASSPSHIAKNIQYF
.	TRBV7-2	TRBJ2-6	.	TGTGCCAGCACCAGATCCAGGGCTGGGGCCAACGTCCTGACTTTC	CASTRSRAGANVLTF
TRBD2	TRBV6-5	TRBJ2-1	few	TGTGCCAGCAGGTTCACTAGCGGGAGCTCAAATGAGCAGTTCTTC	CASRFTSGSSNEQFF
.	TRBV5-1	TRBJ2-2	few	TGCGCCAGCAGCCCACTAGCGAACACCGGGGAGCTGTTTTTT	CASSPLANTGELFF
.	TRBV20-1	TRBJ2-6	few	TGCAGTGCTAGAGATAGGAACAGGGGAGGCCCTGGGGCCAACGTCCTGACTTTC	CSARDRNRGGPGANVLTF
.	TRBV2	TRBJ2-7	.	TGTGCCAGCAGCGTAGAGCGGGACACGCATATAAATTACGAGCAGTACTTC	CASSVERDTHINYEQYF
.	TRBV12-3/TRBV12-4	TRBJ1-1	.	TGTGCCAGCAGTTTATCAGGACACCTGAACACTGAAGCTTTCTTT	CASSLSGHLNTEAFF
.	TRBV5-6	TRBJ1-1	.	TGTGCCAGCAGCTTGGCCCGGGCTCCGTACACTGAAGCTTTCTTT	CASSLARAPYTEAFF
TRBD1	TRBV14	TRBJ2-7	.	TGTGCCAGCAGCCGTCCTGGACAGGCGACTTACGAGCAGTACTTC	CASSRPGQATYEQYF
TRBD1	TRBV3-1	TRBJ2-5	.	TGTGCCAGCAGCCAAAGTCGTCCGGGACAGCAAGAGACCCAGTACTTC	CASSQSRPGQQETQYF
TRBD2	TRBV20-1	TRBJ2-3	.	TGCAGTGCCACTAGCGGGGGGAAGGATACGCAGTATTTT	CSATSGGKDTQYF
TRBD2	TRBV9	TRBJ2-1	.	TGTGCCAGCAGCGTAGACCCGTTGACTAGCGGGAGATACAATGAGCAGTTCTTC	CASSVDPLTSGRYNEQFF
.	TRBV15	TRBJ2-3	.	TGTGCCACCAGCAGCTTCAAGGATACGCAGTATTTT	CATSSFKDTQYF
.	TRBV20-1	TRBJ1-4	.	TGCAGTGCTAGAGCAACCCCACGGCCTAATGAAAAACTGTTTTTT	CSARATPRPNEKLFF
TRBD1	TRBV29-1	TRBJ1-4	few	TGCAGCGTACGGACAGGACTTGGTGAAAAACTGTTTTTT	CSVRTGLGEKLFF
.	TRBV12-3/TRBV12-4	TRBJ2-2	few	TGTGCCAGCAGTTTTGCAAAATTTTACGCAACATCGGGAGCCGGCACCGGGGAGCTGTTTTTT	CASSFAKFYATSGAGTGELFF
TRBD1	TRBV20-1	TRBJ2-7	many	TGCAGTGCTGGCCGGGACAGGGGCTACGAGCAGTACTTC	CSAGRDRGYEQYF
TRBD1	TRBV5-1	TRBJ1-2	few	TGCGCCAGCAGCTTGGTCGGGACAGGGCCTGGCTACACCTTC	CASSLVGTGPGYTF
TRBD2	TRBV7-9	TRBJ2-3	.	TGTGCCAGCGATTCAGGACTAGCGGGGGGCACAGATACGCAGTATTTT	CASDSGLAGGTDTQYF
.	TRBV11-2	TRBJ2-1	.	TGTGCCAGCAGCCTATGGACCGGGGAGAATGAGCAGTTCTTC	CASSLWTGENEQFF
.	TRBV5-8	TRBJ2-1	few	TGTGCCAGCAGCTTGGCGGGGCGGAACAATGAGCAGTTCTTC	CASSLAGRNNEQFF
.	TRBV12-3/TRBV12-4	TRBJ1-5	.	TGTGCCAGCAGACCTACAGCGAATCAGCCCCAGCATTTT	CASRPTANQPQHF
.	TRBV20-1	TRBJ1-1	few	TGCAGTGCTAGTTGGACAATGACTGAAGCTTTCTTT	CSASWTMTEAFF
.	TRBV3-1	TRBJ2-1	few	TGTGCCAGCAGCCAAGATGAGTGGCTAGCGCTAAATGAGCAGTTCTTC	CASSQDEWLALNEQFF